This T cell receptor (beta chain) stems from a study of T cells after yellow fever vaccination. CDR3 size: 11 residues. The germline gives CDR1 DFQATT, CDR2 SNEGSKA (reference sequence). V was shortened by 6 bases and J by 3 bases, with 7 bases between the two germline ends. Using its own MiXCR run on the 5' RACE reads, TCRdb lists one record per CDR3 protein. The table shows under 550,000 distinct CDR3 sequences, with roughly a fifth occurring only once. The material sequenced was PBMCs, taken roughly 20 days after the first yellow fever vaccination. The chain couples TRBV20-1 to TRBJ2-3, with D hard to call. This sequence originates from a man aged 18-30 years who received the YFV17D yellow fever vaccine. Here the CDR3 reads CSAMITDTQYF. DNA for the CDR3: TGCAGTGCCATGATAACAGATACGCAGTATTTT.